A single sample is the source of the 22 T cell receptor beta chains below, sequenced in a study of blood T cell repertoires in COVID-19. Only in-frame clones appear in the TCRdb table, and some are missing; sequencing was by immunoSEQ multiplex PCR. The profile shows 49,000 or so clones, approximately 89% of them singletons. The material sequenced was peripheral blood. These receptors were taken from a man aged 50 to 59 with acute or convalescent COVID-19.

The V gene is TRBV5-8, the J gene TRBJ2-3; 7 nucleotides line up with TRBD2. V shed 3 bases, J shed 1 base, and the junction held 11 bases outside the gene matches. CDR1 is SGHTS, CDR2 YDEGEE, per germline. CDR3 length: 17 residues. Written as DNA, the CDR3 is TGTGCCAGCAGCTCATCCCCGCCGAGCGGGGGCACAGATACGCAGTATTTT. Its translation is CASSSSPPSGGTDTQYF. Based on the CDR3 plus reference TRBV5-8 and TRBJ2-3, the full variable domain is EAGVTQSPTHLIKTRGQQATLRCSPISGHTSVYWYQQALGLGLQFLLWYDEGEERNRGNFPPRFSGRQFPNYSSELNVNALELEDSALYLCASSSSPPSGGTDTQYFGPGTRLTVL.

With respect to this clone: The limits of the CDR3 on the DNA are not certain, so only TCRdb's listed CDR3 is given. The rearrangement uses TRBV7-9 and TRBJ1-3; the D call of TRBD1 is as the table states it, not checked on the DNA. The CDR3 spans 17 residues, counting both ends. The germline CDR1 and CDR2 sequences are SEHNR and FQNEAQ (reference sequence). The CDR3 spells CASSPGHFGNTGNTIYF.

The chain employs TRBV19 and TRBJ2-2, with D possibly being TRBD2 (6 bases). V shed 2 bases and J shed 3 bases, with 10 bases lying between them. Germline lookup yields CDR1 LNHDA and CDR2 SQIVND (reference sequence). The CDR3 runs 15 residues. CDR3 DNA: TGTGCCAGTAGTATACGGCGGGGTGACACCGGGGAGCTGTTTTTT. Its protein product is CASSIRRGDTGELFF. Looking up the rest from reference TRBV19 and TRBJ2-2 gives the full variable domain: DGGITQSPKYLFRKEGQNVTLSCEQNLNHDAMYWYRQDPGQGLRLIYYSQIVNDFQKGDIAEGYSVSREKKESFPLTVTSAQKNPTAFYLCASSIRRGDTGELFFGEGSRLTVL.

The gene calls are TRBV6-5 and TRBJ2-7; 7 bases map to TRBD1. CDR1 is MNHEY and CDR2 is SVGAGI in the germline V gene. The CDR3 is made up of 14 amino acids. Trimming cost V 8 bases and J 3 bases; bases outside gene matches: 10. DNA for the CDR3: TGTGCCAGCGCCGAGAACAGGGGACACTACGAGCAGTACTTC. It is translated as CASAENRGHYEQYF.

This rearrangement joins TRBV4-3 to TRBJ2-5; the match to TRBD2 covers 12 bases. V trimming: 2 bases; J trimming: 5 bases; junction bases outside the gene matches: 6. Germline-derived CDR1 and CDR2 are LGHNA and YSLEER. This CDR3 has 16 amino acids. The CDR3 is CASSQRASGGAETQYF. The CDR3 nucleotides read TGCGCCAGCAGCCAACGGGCTAGCGGGGGGGCTGAGACCCAGTACTTC.

The chain combines TRBV5-1 with TRBJ2-1; 7 nucleotides align to TRBD2. With V trimmed by 8 bases and J by 10 bases, 6 bases remained unmatched. Per germline, CDR1 SGHRS and CDR2 YFSETQ. This CDR3 is built from 11 residues. The CDR3 bases are TGCGCCAGTAAACGGGGGGAAGAGCAGTTCTTC. Translating it yields CASKRGEEQFF. Using reference TRBV5-1 and TRBJ2-1 for the parts outside the CDR3, the full variable domain is KAGVTQTPRYLIKTRGQQVTLSCSPISGHRSVSWYQQTPGQGLQFLFEYFSETQRNKGNFPGRFSGRQFSNSRSEMNVSTLELGDSALYLCASKRGEEQFFGPGTRLTVL.

The V and J genes are TRBV7-3 and TRBJ2-5; D is perhaps TRBD1 (6 bases). The CDR3 contains 15 residues. Germline V CDR1 and CDR2: SGHTA, FQGTGA. The ends were cut back, 5 bases at V and 5 bases at J, with 18 bases in the middle. The chain's CDR3 is CASSPFGGNSETQYF. CDR3 DNA sequence: TGTGCCAGCAGCCCGTTTGGGGGCAATTCGGAGACCCAGTACTTC.

The chain carries TRBV9 and TRBJ2-1; 11 bases agree with TRBD2. This CDR3 comprises 15 residues. In germline, CDR1 is SGDLS, CDR2 YYNGEE. Trimming took 2 bases from V and 3 from J; bases not matched to a gene: 1. The CDR3: CASSVTSGSYNEQFF. CDR3 DNA sequence: TGTGCCAGCAGCGTCACTAGCGGGAGCTACAATGAGCAGTTCTTC.

CDR3 DNA: TGCAGCGTAAAATCGACTGATGAAAAACTGTTTTTT. Its protein product is CSVKSTDEKLFF. The chain employs TRBV29-1 and TRBJ1-4; D call uncertain. V was cut by 6 bases and J by 6 bases, with 11 bases left in between. This CDR3 spans 12 amino acids. CDR1 is SQVTM, CDR2 ANQGSEA, per germline.

V is TRBV27 and J is TRBJ1-5; 7 nucleotides match TRBD1. After removal of 8 bases from V and 0 bases from J, the junction contained 10 bases not matched to a gene. The CDR3 contains 16 residues. Germline V gene data show CDR1 as MNHEY and CDR2 as SMNVEV (reference sequence). The CDR3 loop is CASAYRQGNSNQPQHF. The CDR3 nucleotides read TGTGCCAGCGCCTACCGACAGGGCAATAGCAATCAGCCCCAGCATTTT.

The count of this clone is one. The chain combines TRBV15 with TRBJ1-5; 11 nucleotides line up with TRBD1. CDR1 and CDR2 from the germline V gene are LNHNV and YYDKDF (reference sequence). The trim removed 7 bases at V and 0 bases at J, leaving 11 bases unmatched. The length of the CDR3 is 18 residues. CDR3 sequence reads: CATKAGQGALYSNQPQHF. Written as DNA, the CDR3 is TGTGCCACCAAAGCAGGACAGGGGGCCTTATATAGCAATCAGCCCCAGCATTTT.

A single count supports this clone. The V gene is TRBV2, the J gene TRBJ1-5; no clear D gene. CDR3 size: 13 residues. CDR1 and CDR2 from the germline V gene are SNHLY and FYNNEI. The ends were cut back, 2 bases at V and 6 bases at J, with 8 bases in the middle. The CDR3 spells CASSEQVAQPQHF. CDR3 DNA sequence: TGTGCCAGCAGTGAACAGGTGGCTCAGCCCCAGCATTTT.

The CDR3 nucleotides are TGTGCCAGCAGAGAGGACAGTAACTATGGCTACACCTTC. Translated, it gives CASREDSNYGYTF. The chain carries TRBV7-2 and TRBJ1-2; D is possibly TRBD1 (6 bases). Between the trimmed V and J ends, which lost 6 bases and 1 base, there was a span of 9 bases. The CDR3 sequence is 13 residues long. The germline V gene has CDR1 SGHTA and CDR2 FQGNSA.

The V and J genes are TRBV7-2 and TRBJ1-3, with D hard to call. V lost 1 base to trimming and J lost 1 base, with 11 bases between them. Per the germline V gene, CDR1 is SGHTA and CDR2 is FQGNSA. The CDR3 has 16 residues. The CDR3 loop reads CASSLDGFGSGNTIYF. CDR3 bases: TGTGCCAGCAGCTTAGATGGGTTCGGGTCTGGAAACACCATATATTTT.

The chain has TRBV4-2 and TRBJ2-7; the match to TRBD2 covers 10 bases. Germline loops: CDR1 LGHNA, CDR2 YNFKEQ. Trimming took 0 bases from V and 0 from J; bases not matched to a gene: 2. CDR3 size: 16 residues. The CDR3 DNA follows: TGTGCCAGCAGCCAAGAGGGGACTAGCGCCTCCTACGAGCAGTACTTC. Its protein product is CASSQEGTSASYEQYF.

The rearrangement joins TRBV18 to TRBJ2-3, with D possibly TRBD2 on 5 matching bases. Trimming stripped 6 bases from V and 0 bases from J, with 19 bases between. Germline V lookup: CDR1 KGHSH, CDR2 LQKENI. The CDR3 contains 17 residues. The CDR3 DNA reads as TGTGCCAGCTCCCCGTGGGAGACGGAAACTAGCACAGATACGCAGTATTTT. This sequence encodes CASSPWETETSTDTQYF.

V gene TRBV5-1 combines with J gene TRBJ2-7; TRBD1 might be the D (6 bases). CDR1 and CDR2 from the germline V gene are SGHRS and YFSETQ. This CDR3 is 14 amino acids long. Trimming took off 7 bases at V and 1 base at J, with 15 bases between the two ends. The CDR3 nucleotides read TGCGCCAGCTCTCTGGAGACAGGTTCCTACGAGCAGTACTTC. This gives the protein CASSLETGSYEQYF.

CDR3 loop: CASSMGGANQPQHF. Here the CDR3 DNA reads TGTGCCAGCAGCATGGGGGGGGCCAATCAGCCCCAGCATTTT. The chain carries TRBV11-2 and TRBJ1-5, with D tentatively TRBD1 (6 bases). Germline CDR1 SGHAT, CDR2 FQNNGV. Trimming took 5 bases from V and 3 from J, leaving 11 bases between them. The CDR3 has 14 residues.

J is TRBJ1-4 and V is TRBV24-1; 7 bases fit TRBD1. The CDR3 runs to 15 residues. The trim removed 3 bases at V and 5 bases at J, leaving 5 bases unmatched. The germline V gene has CDR1 KGHDR and CDR2 SFDVKD. The CDR3 loop is CATSDPGTENEKLFF. The CDR3 bases are TGTGCCACCAGTGATCCCGGGACAGAGAATGAAAAACTGTTTTTT.

The rearrangement links TRBV20-1 to TRBJ1-5; no clear D gene. Germline V gene data show CDR1 as DFQATT and CDR2 as SNEGSKA (reference sequence). CDR3 size: 16 residues. The V and J ends lost 3 bases and 4 bases respectively, with 19 bases between them. The CDR3 protein is CSASSVEGGLNQPQHF. The CDR3 coding sequence is TGCAGTGCTAGTTCAGTCGAGGGCGGTCTAAATCAGCCCCAGCATTTT.

The gene calls are TRBV25-1 and TRBJ2-5; no clear D gene. The V gene's germline CDR1 is MGHDK and CDR2 SYGVNS. CDR3 length equals 12 residues. Trimming left V 4 bases short and J 5 bases short, with 8 bases between. CDR3 sequence (DNA): TGTGCCAGCAGTGGGGCAGTTGAGACCCAGTACTTC. Protein sequence: CASSGAVETQYF.

The J gene is TRBJ2-1, the V gene TRBV11-3; D remains unclear. Trimming removed 0 bases from V and 8 bases from J, with 5 bases in between. The CDR3 sequence is 12 residues long. Germline values: CDR1 SGHNT, CDR2 YENEEA. The CDR3 region is CASSLDSYEQFF. CDR3 sequence (DNA): TGTGCCAGCAGCTTAGATAGTTATGAGCAGTTCTTC.